The 11 T cell receptor beta chains presented below share a single source sample, sequenced in a study of patients and donors after allogeneic stem cell transplantation. A single record per CDR3 protein comes from TCRdb applying MiXCR to the RT-PCR reads. The sample gives about 1,600 distinct CDR3 sequences, 20% to 25% of which show up once; 28% is in the top ten. The sequenced sample consisted of blood, either unsorted or a sorted T cell fraction (not recorded which). These receptors were collected from a human donor who was either an allogeneic HSCT recipient or a stem cell or donor lymphocyte infusion donor (not recorded which). It is not recorded whose cells these are; they may come from a transplant donor.

The sample holds a few counts of this clonotype. The chain links TRBV29-1 to TRBJ2-5, with TRBD2 matching over 9 bases. The CDR3 extends over 14 amino acids. V dropped 4 bases and J dropped 1; count of bases not matched to a gene: 4. Germline CDR1 SQVTM, CDR2 ANQGSEA. CDR3 DNA: TGCAGCGTTGTTCGAGCGGGGGGCCAAGAGACCCAGTACTTC. Translated: CSVVRAGGQETQYF.

The V and J genes are TRBV27 and TRBJ2-7, with D perhaps matching TRBD1 (5 bases). The germline V gene has CDR1 MNHEY and CDR2 SMNVEV (reference sequence). The length of the CDR3 is 14 residues. Trimming cost V 8 bases and J 4 bases, with 18 bases left between them. The CDR3 DNA follows: TGTGCCAGCGCCCCAGTCGGCAGGGCTTACGAGCAGTACTTC. Protein product: CASAPVGRAYEQYF.

In this sample, this clonotype turned up a few times. The V call is TRBV5-5, the J call TRBJ2-7; D may be TRBD1 (5 bases). Germline V CDR1 and CDR2: SGHKS, YYEKEE (reference sequence). V was shortened by 2 bases and J by 2 bases, with 8 bases between the two germline ends. The CDR3 extends over 13 amino acids. The CDR3, as DNA: TGTGCCAGCAGCTTAGGGGAAGCCTACGAGCAGTACTTC. Protein product: CASSLGEAYEQYF. The full variable domain, rest sourced from reference TRBV5-5 and TRBJ2-7, is DAGVTQSPTHLIKTRGQQVTLRCSPISGHKSVSWYQQVLGQGPQFIFQYYEKEERGRGNFPDRFSARQFPNYSSELNVNALLLGDSALYLCASSLGEAYEQYFGPGTRLTVT.

The chain joins TRBV11-3 to TRBJ2-2, with 11 nucleotides matching TRBD2. Germline CDR1 reads SGHNT; CDR2 reads YENEEA. V lost 5 bases to trimming and J lost 3 bases; unmatched junction nucleotides: 5. This CDR3 is 16 amino acids long. This CDR3 reads CASSQTSGAYTGELFF. The CDR3 coding sequence is TGTGCCAGCAGCCAGACTAGCGGGGCGTACACCGGGGAGCTGTTTTTT.

Relative to its sample, this clonotype is medium-sized. V is TRBV5-1 and J is TRBJ2-3; maybe TRBD1 (5 bases). The germline V gene encodes CDR1 SGHRS and CDR2 YFSETQ. V shed 1 base and J shed 4 bases, with 7 bases lying between them. The CDR3 covers 13 residues. The chain's CDR3 is CASSLKGADTQYF. CDR3 DNA sequence: TGCGCCAGCAGCTTGAAAGGGGCAGATACGCAGTATTTT.

A few counts support this clonotype. The V call is TRBV7-9, the J call TRBJ1-1; TRBD1 is a possible D gene (6 bases). Deletions cut 3 bases from V and 3 bases from J, with 11 bases between. Germline CDR1 and CDR2: SEHNR and FQNEAQ (reference sequence). The CDR3 contains 14 residues. The chain's CDR3 is CASSFLAGDTEAFF. The CDR3 DNA is TGTGCCAGCAGCTTCCTCGCAGGGGACACTGAAGCTTTCTTT.

In this sample, this clonotype turned up a few times. The V call is TRBV29-1, the J call TRBJ2-3; 8 positions match TRBD1. Germline V gives CDR1 SQVTM, CDR2 ANQGSEA. V shed 6 bases, J shed 4 bases, and the junction held 9 bases outside the gene matches. This CDR3 has 14 amino acids. DNA of the CDR3: TGCAGCGTGGCCGACAGGGGTTACCCAGATACGCAGTATTTT. This translates into CSVADRGYPDTQYF.

This clonotype has just a few counts. The chain employs TRBV29-1 and TRBJ1-4, with TRBD1 matching 7 bases. The CDR3 spans 13 residues. Germline trimming cut 7 bases from V and 8 bases from J; bases unmatched to any gene: 10. The germline V gene encodes CDR1 SQVTM and CDR2 ANQGSEA. The CDR3 DNA follows: TGCAGCGCAGGGGGGGACAGCGCCGAAAAACTGTTTTTT. It is translated as CSAGGDSAEKLFF.

This clonotype was counted between two and nine times. The chain combines TRBV12-3 or TRBV12-4 with TRBJ2-1; D uncertain. The CDR3 extends over 11 amino acids. With 5 bases removed from V and 8 bases from J, the gap between germline ends came to 7 bases. For the CDR3, the DNA is TGTGCCAGCAGTCCGCGCGATGAGCAGTTCTTC. Translation gives CASSPRDEQFF.

The chain is built from TRBV4-2 and TRBJ2-2, with 7 nucleotides matching TRBD2. CDR1 LGHNA and CDR2 YNFKEQ come from the germline V gene. J gave up 5 bases and V 3 bases, and 12 bases lay outside the gene matches. There are 17 residues in the CDR3. CDR3 DNA: TGTGCCAGCAGCCATCTAGCGGCGGGGGAGGGAACCGGGGAGCTGTTTTTT. Amino acids: CASSHLAAGEGTGELFF.

This rearrangement joins TRBV2 to TRBJ1-1; D call uncertain. Germline values: CDR1 SNHLY, CDR2 FYNNEI. The ends were cut back, 4 bases at V and 1 base at J, with 10 bases in the middle. CDR3 size: 14 residues. The DNA of the CDR3 is TGTGCCAGCAGTGCTTTGGGAGGGAACACTGAAGCTTTCTTT. Its translation: CASSALGGNTEAFF.